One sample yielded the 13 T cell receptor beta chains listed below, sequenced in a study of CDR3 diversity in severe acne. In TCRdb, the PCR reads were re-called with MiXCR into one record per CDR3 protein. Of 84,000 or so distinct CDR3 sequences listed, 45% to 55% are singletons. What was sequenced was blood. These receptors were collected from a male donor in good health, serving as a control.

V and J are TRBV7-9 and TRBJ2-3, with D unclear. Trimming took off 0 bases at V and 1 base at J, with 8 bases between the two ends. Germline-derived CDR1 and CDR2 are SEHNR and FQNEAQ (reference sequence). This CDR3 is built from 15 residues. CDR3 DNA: TGTGCCAGCAGCTTAGCCAGTTCCGGCACAGATACGCAGTATTTT. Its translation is CASSLASSGTDTQYF.

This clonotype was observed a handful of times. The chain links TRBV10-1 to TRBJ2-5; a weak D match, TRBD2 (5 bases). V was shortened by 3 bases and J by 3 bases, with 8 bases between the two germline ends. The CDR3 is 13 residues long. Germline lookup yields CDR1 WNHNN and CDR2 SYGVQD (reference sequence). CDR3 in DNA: TGCGCCAGCAGTGAAGTCGGGAAAGAGACCCAGTACTTC. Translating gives CASSEVGKETQYF.

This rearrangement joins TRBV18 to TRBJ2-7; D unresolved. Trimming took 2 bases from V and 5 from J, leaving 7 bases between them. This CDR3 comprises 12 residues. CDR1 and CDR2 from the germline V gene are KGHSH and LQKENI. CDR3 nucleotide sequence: TGTGCCAGCTCACCAGGGGTCGACGAGCAGTACTTC. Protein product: CASSPGVDEQYF. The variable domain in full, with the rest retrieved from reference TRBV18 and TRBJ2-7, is NAGVMQNPRHLVRRRGQEARLRCSPMKGHSHVYWYRQLPEEGLKFMVYLQKENIIDESGMPKERFSAEFPKEGPSILRIQQVVRGDSAAYFCASSPGVDEQYFGPGTRLTVT.

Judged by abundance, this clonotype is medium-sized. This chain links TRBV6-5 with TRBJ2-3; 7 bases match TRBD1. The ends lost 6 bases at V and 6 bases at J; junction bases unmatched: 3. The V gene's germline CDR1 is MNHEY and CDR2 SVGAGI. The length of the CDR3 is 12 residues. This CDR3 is CASRTGADTQYF. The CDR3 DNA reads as TGTGCCAGCAGAACAGGGGCCGATACGCAGTATTTT.

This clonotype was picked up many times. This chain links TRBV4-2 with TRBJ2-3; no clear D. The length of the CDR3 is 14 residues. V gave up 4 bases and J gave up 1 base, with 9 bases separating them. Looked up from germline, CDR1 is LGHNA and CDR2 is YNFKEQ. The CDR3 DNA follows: TGTGCCAGCAGCCCATTGGTGGGCACAGATACGCAGTATTTT. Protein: CASSPLVGTDTQYF.

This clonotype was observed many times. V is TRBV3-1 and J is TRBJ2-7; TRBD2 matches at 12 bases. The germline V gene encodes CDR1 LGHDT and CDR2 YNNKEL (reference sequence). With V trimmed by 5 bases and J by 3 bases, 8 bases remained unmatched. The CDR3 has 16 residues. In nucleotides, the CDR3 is TGTGCCAGCAGCGCGGGACTAGCGGGCGACGGCTACGAGCAGTACTTC. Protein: CASSAGLAGDGYEQYF.

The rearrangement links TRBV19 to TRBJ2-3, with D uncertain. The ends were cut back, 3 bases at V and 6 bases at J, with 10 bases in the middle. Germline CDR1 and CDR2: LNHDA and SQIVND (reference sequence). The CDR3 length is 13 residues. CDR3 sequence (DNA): TGTGCCAGTAGTATGGCATTTCGCGATACGCAGTATTTT. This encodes CASSMAFRDTQYF.

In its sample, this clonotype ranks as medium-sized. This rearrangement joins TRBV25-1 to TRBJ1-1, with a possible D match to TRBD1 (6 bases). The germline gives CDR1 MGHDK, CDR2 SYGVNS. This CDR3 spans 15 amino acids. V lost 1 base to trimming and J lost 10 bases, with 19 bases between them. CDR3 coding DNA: TGTGCCAGCAGTGAATCCAGCTCCTACAGGGAGGCAGCTTTCTTT. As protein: CASSESSSYREAAFF.

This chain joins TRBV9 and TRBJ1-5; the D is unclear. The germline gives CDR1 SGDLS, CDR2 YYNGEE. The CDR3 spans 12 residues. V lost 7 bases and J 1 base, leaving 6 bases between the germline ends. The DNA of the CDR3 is TGTGCCAGCGGGGAAAGCAATCAGCCCCAGCATTTT. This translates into CASGESNQPQHF.

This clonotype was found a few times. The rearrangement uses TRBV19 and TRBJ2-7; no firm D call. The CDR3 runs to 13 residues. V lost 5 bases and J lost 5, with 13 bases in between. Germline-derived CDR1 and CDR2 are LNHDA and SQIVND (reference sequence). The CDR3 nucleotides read TGTGCCAGTAGTCCCCCCAAGCGCAACGAGCAGTACTTC. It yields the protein CASSPPKRNEQYF.

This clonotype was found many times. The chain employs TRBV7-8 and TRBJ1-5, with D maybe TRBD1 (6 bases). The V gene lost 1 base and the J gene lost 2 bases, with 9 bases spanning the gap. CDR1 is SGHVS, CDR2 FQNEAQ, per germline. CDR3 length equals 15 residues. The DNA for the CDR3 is TGTGCCAGCAGCTTAGGCGAGGGGGGCAATCAGCCCCAGCATTTT. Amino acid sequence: CASSLGEGGNQPQHF.

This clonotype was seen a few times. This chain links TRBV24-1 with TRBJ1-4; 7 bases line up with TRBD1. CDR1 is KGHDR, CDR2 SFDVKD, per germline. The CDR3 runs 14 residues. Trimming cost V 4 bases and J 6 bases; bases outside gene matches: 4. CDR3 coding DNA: TGTGCCACCAGTGAGCCGGGACAGCATGAAAAACTGTTTTTT. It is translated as CATSEPGQHEKLFF.

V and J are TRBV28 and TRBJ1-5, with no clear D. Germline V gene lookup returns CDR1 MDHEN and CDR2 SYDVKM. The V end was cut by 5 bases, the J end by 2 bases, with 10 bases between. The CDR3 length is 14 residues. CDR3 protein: CASSPGWGNQPQHF. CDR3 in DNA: TGTGCCAGCAGTCCTGGGTGGGGCAATCAGCCCCAGCATTTT.